Given below is one T cell receptor beta chain in context. Its antigen remains unidentified. Patients had received no treatment of any kind before thyroid surgery. Germline V gene data show CDR1 as SGHTA and CDR2 as FQGTGA. The CDR3 runs to 21 residues. Trimming cost V 9 bases and J 5 bases; bases outside gene matches: 28. This entry comes from a study of metastatic and nonmetastatic thyroid tumors. Notes on the study in general: TCR beta diversity was reportedly significantly higher in malignant thyroid tumors than benign nodules, in blood and tumor.

TCRdb reanalyzed the PCR reads with MiXCR. The table shows 20,000 to 25,000 clones, with about 20% occurring only once. The receptor comes from a female donor with papillary thyroid cancer or a benign thyroid nodule (not recorded which). Some clones in this sample may be carry-over from other donors' samples. Sequences were obtained from blood. The chain employs TRBV7-3 and TRBJ2-7, with 13 positions matching TRBD2. The CDR3 coding sequence is TGTGCCAGTACCCCAAGCCCGGGACAGGAGAGGACTAGCGGGAGTTCGGACGAGCAGTACTTC. Translation gives CASTPSPGQERTSGSSDEQYF.